The TCR beta chain under discussion was sequenced for a study of response to subunit inactivated influenza vaccine. Study-level results: A suggestion made by the authors is that each seasonal influenza vaccination recruits few new T cells.

This CDR3 has 14 residues. The germline gives CDR1 SGDLS, CDR2 YYNGEE. J was trimmed by 13 bases and V by 0 bases; bases with no gene match: 10. Each CDR3 protein is one row after TCRdb ran MiXCR on the RT-PCR reads. The sample consists of a few hundred thousand distinct CDR3 sequences, 20% to 25% of them appearing once. Details on this clonotype: The antigen is undetermined.

The source is a man between 50 and 69 years old who received an inactivated influenza vaccine. This chain uses TRBV9 with TRBJ2-1; 7 nucleotides match TRBD2. Sequenced here: PBMCs from blood, sampled less than 22 months after vaccination. The CDR3: CASSVDGGGPQQFF. The DNA of the CDR3 is TGTGCCAGCAGCGTAGATGGGGGAGGGCCCCAACAGTTCTTC. The variable domain in full, with the rest retrieved from reference TRBV9 and TRBJ2-1, is DSGVTQTPKHLITATGQRVTLRCSPRSGDLSVYWYQQSLDQGLQFLIQYYNGEERAKGNILERFSAQQFPDLHSELNLSSLELGDSALYFCASSVDGGGPQQFFGPGTRLTVL.